The clone carrying this T cell receptor beta chain appeared a single time. The assay was immunoSEQ multiplex PCR, and TCRdb's table has in-frame clones only and misses some. The repertoire includes roughly 47,000 clones, 85% to 95% of them detected once, and around 5% sits in the top ten. This CDR3 is built from 15 residues. The germline V gene has CDR1 MNHEY and CDR2 SMNVEV (reference sequence). V gave up 3 bases and J gave up 3 bases; unmatched junction bases: 8. The entry originates in a study of T cell changes during pregnancy in multiple sclerosis. The TCR was taken from a female donor with multiple sclerosis, enrolled in a pregnancy study. The sample in question was CD8+ T cells from peripheral blood mononuclear cells, obtained before pregnancy. The genes are TRBV27 and TRBJ2-7; 7 bases are a match to TRBD1. CDR3 DNA sequence: TGTGCCAGCAGTTTGACAGGGATCCCCCACTACGAGCAGTACTTC. Translated: CASSLTGIPHYEQYF.